The T cell receptor beta chain described here comes from a study of T cells in Graves' hyperthyroidism and ophthalmopathy. Looking at the study overall: Blood from the periphery was taken at initial diagnosis, before any treatment.

TCR beta CDR3 region amplification was performed from RNA transcripts. HTBI primers were the set used in a first-round RT-PCR of the TCR CDR3. TCRdb analysed the multiplex PCR reads with MiXCR anew, one entry per CDR3 protein. The sample contains hundreds of thousands of distinct CDR3 sequences, 20% to 25% of which appear only once. V was pared by 5 bases and J by 2 bases, with 8 bases of the junction left unmatched. The germline CDR1 and CDR2 sequences are SGHAT and FQNNGV. The CDR3 covers 17 residues. Patients between 18 and 65 years old had hyperthyroidism, newly diagnosed and lasting under 2 months.

This TCR was sampled from a man in his fifties with Graves' hyperthyroidism. This chain uses TRBV11-2 with TRBJ2-3; TRBD1 matches 12 bases. Sequencing was carried out using blood. CDR3 residues: CASSPGRGQGATDTQYF. CDR3 nucleotide sequence: TGTGCCAGCAGCCCCGGGCGGGGACAGGGGGCCACAGATACGCAGTATTTT.